Following are 9 T cell receptor beta chains from one sample sequenced in a study of immune characterization of retroperitoneal liposarcoma. MiXCR, applied by TCRdb to the PCR reads, yields one record per CDR3 protein. The data hold 10,000 or so distinct CDR3 sequences, with around 30% observed a single time. The sequenced sample was tumor tissue. These TCRs come from a male donor with retroperitoneal liposarcoma.

This clonotype was seen only a few times. The rearrangement uses TRBV12-3 or TRBV12-4 and TRBJ2-1, with D possibly matching TRBD1 (6 bases). The DNA end is a closer match to TRBJ2-7, so the J assignment may be wrong. This CDR3 has 16 amino acids. DNA for the CDR3: TGTGCCAGCAGTTCCCAGGGGTCTTTAGGGTACAATGAGCAGTACTTC. Protein sequence: CASSSQGSLGYNEQYF.

This clonotype was seen at least ten times. The chain couples TRBV28 to TRBJ2-4; D is ambiguous. The DNA end lines up better with TRBJ2-7; the J call may be wrong. CDR1 is MDHEN and CDR2 is SYDVKM in the germline V gene. This CDR3 spans 12 amino acids. The CDR3 DNA is TGTGCCAGCAGTTCCAGAAGATACGAGCAGTACTTC. Its translation: CASSSRRYEQYF.

The rearrangement joins TRBV6-1 to TRBJ1-2; no clear D gene. The CDR3 runs to 13 residues. Germline CDR1 is MNHNS and CDR2 is SASEGT. With 2 bases removed from V and 4 bases from J, the gap between germline ends came to 8 bases. CDR3 in DNA: TGTGCCAGCAGTGAACAGTATAGCTATGGCTACACCTTC. Translation: CASSEQYSYGYTF.

This rearrangement joins TRBV6-1 to TRBJ2-3; a weak D match, TRBD1 (5 bases). The CDR3 has 14 residues. Trimming took 5 bases from V and 2 from J, leaving 11 bases between them. Germline V gene data show CDR1 as MNHNS and CDR2 as SASEGT. The CDR3, as DNA: TGTGCCAGCAGTCTCGACAGAAACACAGATACGCAGTATTTT. It is translated as CASSLDRNTDTQYF.

This clonotype has just a few counts. The V and J genes are TRBV27 and TRBJ2-2; 7 nucleotides line up with TRBD1. J lost 0 bases, V lost 6 bases, and 7 bases had no gene match. This CDR3 contains 16 residues. Per the germline V gene, CDR1 is MNHEY and CDR2 is SMNVEV (reference sequence). The CDR3 reads CASSLTGAANTGELFF. CDR3 nucleotides: TGTGCCAGCAGCCTCACAGGGGCTGCGAACACCGGGGAGCTGTTTTTT.

Within the sample, this clonotype is medium-sized (0.01 to 0.1%). The chain links TRBV7-2 to TRBJ2-3; D remains ambiguous. Germline loops: CDR1 SGHTA, CDR2 FQGNSA. The germline V and J ends were trimmed by 2 bases and 8 bases, with 11 bases remaining between them. This CDR3 is built from 13 residues. CDR3 bases: TGTGCCAGCAGCTTAAGTGGGGAAGGTACGCAGTATTTT. Its translation is CASSLSGEGTQYF.

This clonotype appeared a few times. An end of the junction does not agree with germline; a read error may underlie this. J is TRBJ2-2 and V is TRBV12-3 or TRBV12-4, with 7 positions matching TRBD1. CDR3 size: 13 residues. The chain's CDR3 is CTSSQGVAGELFF. CDR3 nucleotide sequence: TGTACCAGCTCTCAGGGGGTGGCCGGGGAGCTGTTTTTT.

The chain has TRBV12-3 or TRBV12-4 and TRBJ1-1; unclear D gene. V lost 3 bases and J 1 base, leaving 6 bases between the germline ends. The CDR3 has 13 amino acids. CDR3: CASSLWGNTEAFF. The CDR3, as DNA: TGTGCCAGCAGTTTGTGGGGGAACACTGAAGCTTTCTTT.

This clonotype qualifies as medium-sized (0.01 to 0.1%). The V gene is TRBV10-3, the J gene TRBJ2-2; the match to TRBD2 covers 8 bases. Germline values: CDR1 ENHRY, CDR2 SYGVKD. With V trimmed by 3 bases and J by 6 bases, 3 bases remained unmatched. The CDR3 has 14 residues. The CDR3 is CAISDVGGAGELFF. The CDR3 nucleotides are TGTGCCATCAGTGATGTCGGGGGGGCCGGGGAGCTGTTTTTT.